Below, one TCR beta chain is given with its context. As yet, its antigen is unknown. 60 Vbeta and 13 Jbeta primers were used in PCR. As handled by the study authors: Some 11 million of the 80 million or so unique TCR beta chains counted in a later analysis were shared. Only in-frame clones appear in the TCRdb table, and some are missing; sequencing was by immunoSEQ multiplex PCR. V and J calls and clone size are copied from that table; D and trimming were computed from the DNA. The repertoire consists of 60,000 to 80,000 clones, with around 85% occurring once and the leading ten covering 2.9%. This entry is derived from a study of cytomegalovirus exposure and HLA in healthy donors. Turning to the study itself: Sequencing of 150 million to 200 million T cells in an earlier analysis found 100 million or so unique TCR beta sequences. General observations from the study: Follow-up analysis later connected one missense variant in DCLRE1C with trimming of TCR beta V- and J-genes.

With 0 bases removed from V and 8 bases from J, the gap between germline ends came to 4 bases. The germline CDR1 and CDR2 sequences are DFQATT and SNEGSKA (reference sequence). CDR3 size: 11 residues. The gene calls are TRBV20-1 and TRBJ1-4; unclear D gene. The sample comprised PBMCs. The sequence was obtained from a woman aged 25 to 39 in good health and CMV-seronegative. This CDR3 is CSAREEEKLFF. CDR3 nucleotides: TGCAGTGCTAGAGAAGAGGAAAAACTGTTTTTT.